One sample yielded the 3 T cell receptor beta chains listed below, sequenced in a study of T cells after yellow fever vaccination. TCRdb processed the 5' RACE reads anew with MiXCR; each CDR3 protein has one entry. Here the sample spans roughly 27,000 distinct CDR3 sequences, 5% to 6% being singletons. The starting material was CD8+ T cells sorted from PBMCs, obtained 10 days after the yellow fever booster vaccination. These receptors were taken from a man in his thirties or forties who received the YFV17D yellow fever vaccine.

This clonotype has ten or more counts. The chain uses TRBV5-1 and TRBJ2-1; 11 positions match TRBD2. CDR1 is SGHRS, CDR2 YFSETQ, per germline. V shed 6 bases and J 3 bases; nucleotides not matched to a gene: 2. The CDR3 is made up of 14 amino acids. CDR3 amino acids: CASTGTSGYNEQFF. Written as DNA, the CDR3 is TGCGCCAGCACTGGGACTAGCGGCTACAATGAGCAGTTCTTC.

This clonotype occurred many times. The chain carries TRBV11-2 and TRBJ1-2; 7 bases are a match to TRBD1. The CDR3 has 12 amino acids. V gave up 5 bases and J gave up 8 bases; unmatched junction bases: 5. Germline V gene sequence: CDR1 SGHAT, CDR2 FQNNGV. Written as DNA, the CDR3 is TGTGCCAGCAGCCGACAGGGAAAGGGCTACACCTTC. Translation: CASSRQGKGYTF.

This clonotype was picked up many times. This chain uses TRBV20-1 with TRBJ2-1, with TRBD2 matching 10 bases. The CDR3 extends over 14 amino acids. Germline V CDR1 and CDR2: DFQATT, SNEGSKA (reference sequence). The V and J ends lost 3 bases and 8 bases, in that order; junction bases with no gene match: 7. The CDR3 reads CSASGSGRFYEQFF. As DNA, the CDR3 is TGCAGTGCTAGCGGTAGCGGGAGGTTCTATGAGCAGTTCTTC.